What follows are 15 T cell receptor beta chains derived from one specimen sequenced in a study of cytomegalovirus exposure and HLA in healthy donors. Measured with immunoSEQ multiplex PCR; TCRdb has only the in-frame clones, and not every one. The table includes approximately 46,000 clones, roughly 92% detected once. The sequenced sample was PBMCs. The receptors stem from a man aged 18 to 29 in good health and CMV-seronegative.

The chain links TRBV10-3 to TRBJ1-1; D remains ambiguous. CDR3 length: 16 amino acids. In germline, CDR1 is ENHRY, CDR2 SYGVKD. V was cut by 0 bases and J by 6 bases, with 17 bases left in between. The CDR3 region has the DNA TGTGCCATCAGTGAGTCGGTTTCCAGAAATGTCCCTGAAGCTTTCTTT. This translates into CAISESVSRNVPEAFF.

The gene calls are TRBV27 and TRBJ2-1; TRBD1 matches at 7 bases. Per the germline V gene, CDR1 is MNHEY and CDR2 is SMNVEV (reference sequence). Germline trimming cut 3 bases from V and 4 bases from J; bases unmatched to any gene: 3. This CDR3 spans 14 amino acids. In DNA, the CDR3 is TGTGCCAGCAGTTTCGTGGACAGGTACAATGAGCAGTTCTTC. Its protein is CASSFVDRYNEQFF.

The chain recombines TRBV19 with TRBJ1-2, with TRBD1 identical over 9 bases. V trimming: 7 bases; J trimming: 3 bases; junction bases outside the gene matches: 9. Germline-derived CDR1 and CDR2 are LNHDA and SQIVND (reference sequence). There are 15 residues in the CDR3. CDR3 sequence (DNA): TGTGCCAGTACTGCACAGGGGGCTTTGGACTATGGCTACACCTTC. The encoded protein is CASTAQGALDYGYTF.

The chain couples TRBV11-3 to TRBJ2-5, with 7 bases matching TRBD2. Trimming cost V 6 bases and J 4 bases; bases outside gene matches: 17. The CDR3 spans 17 residues. Germline V gene lookup returns CDR1 SGHNT and CDR2 YENEEA. The CDR3 here is CASSPRGAGVGGETQYF. In DNA form, the CDR3 reads TGTGCCAGCAGTCCTCGAGGGGCGGGAGTAGGTGGAGAGACCCAGTACTTC. Full variable domain (rest looked up from reference TRBV11-3 and TRBJ2-5): EAGVVQSPRYKIIEKKQPVAFWCNPISGHNTLYWYLQNLGQGPELLIRYENEEAVDDSQLPKDRFSAERLKGVDSTLKIQPAELGDSAVYLCASSPRGAGVGGETQYFGPGTRLLVL.

The chain combines TRBV12-5 with TRBJ2-3; 10 bases match TRBD2. This CDR3 spans 18 amino acids. Germline V lookup: CDR1 LGHNT, CDR2 FRNRAP. J gave up 1 base and V 1 base, and 8 bases lay outside the gene matches. The CDR3 loop is CASGLGTSGTVGTDTQYF. CDR3 in DNA: TGTGCTAGTGGTTTGGGGACTAGCGGAACGGTCGGCACAGATACGCAGTATTTT. The variable domain in full, completed from reference TRBV12-5 and TRBJ2-3, reads DARVTQTPRHKVTEMGQEVTMRCQPILGHNTVFWYRQTMMQGLELLAYFRNRAPLDDSGMPKDRFSAEMPDATLATLKIQPSEPRDSAVYFCASGLGTSGTVGTDTQYFGPGTRLTVL.

V is TRBV5-1 and J is TRBJ2-3; D remains unclear. Germline CDR1 and CDR2: SGHRS and YFSETQ. The V and J ends lost 1 base and 0 bases respectively, with 6 bases between them. The CDR3 is made up of 14 amino acids. CDR3 sequence (DNA): TGCGCCAGCAGCTTGTTTTCGAGCACAGATACGCAGTATTTT. It specifies CASSLFSSTDTQYF.

The J gene is TRBJ2-1, the V gene TRBV4-1, with D possibly matching TRBD2 (5 bases). There are 16 residues in the CDR3. CDR1 and CDR2 (germline): MGHRA, YSYEKL. Trimming left V 3 bases short and J 2 bases short, with 14 bases between. CDR3 loop: CASSQSGSPAYNEQFF. As DNA, the CDR3 is TGCGCCAGCAGCCAGTCGGGATCCCCGGCCTACAATGAGCAGTTCTTC.

For the CDR3, the DNA is TGTGCCAGCAGTGAAGTAGCGGGAGGCCCCACAGATACGCAGTATTTT. Translating it yields CASSEVAGGPTDTQYF. This chain connects TRBV6-4 to TRBJ2-3; 10 nucleotides line up with TRBD2. V shed 3 bases, J shed 2 bases, and the junction held 5 bases outside the gene matches. The CDR3 extends over 16 amino acids. Germline CDR1 MRHNA, CDR2 SNTAGT.

The V gene is TRBV5-6, the J gene TRBJ2-7; D is possibly TRBD1 (5 bases). V was pared by 4 bases and J by 2 bases, with 19 bases between. From germline, CDR1 is SGHDT and CDR2 YYEEEE. CDR3 size: 16 residues. Written as DNA, the CDR3 is TGTGCCAGCAGCGCCCGACAGCAAGTTTCACCCTACGAGCAGTACTTC. Encoded protein: CASSARQQVSPYEQYF.

The rearrangement uses TRBV30 and TRBJ2-5; 11 bases map to TRBD1. After removal of 3 bases from V and 6 bases from J, the junction contained 6 bases not matched to a gene. CDR1 is GTSNPN and CDR2 is SVGIG in the germline V gene (reference sequence). This CDR3 contains 14 residues. The CDR3 DNA is TGTGCCTGGAGGGAGGGACAGGGGGGACAGACCCAGTACTTC. Its protein product is CAWREGQGGQTQYF.

The chain joins TRBV6-6 to TRBJ1-4; TRBD1 aligns across 9 bases. This CDR3 spans 13 amino acids. Trimming removed 11 bases from V and 7 bases from J; junction bases left unmatched: 8. Germline V gene data show CDR1 as MNHNY and CDR2 as SVGAGI (reference sequence). CDR3 DNA sequence: TGTGCCGGCAACAGGGGGCGCGGTGAAAAACTGTTTTTT. It encodes CAGNRGRGEKLFF.

This sequence joins TRBV7-9 and TRBJ2-2; 7 nucleotides match TRBD2. This CDR3 is 17 amino acids long. Germline values: CDR1 SEHNR, CDR2 FQNEAQ (reference sequence). V dropped 0 bases and J dropped 10; count of bases not matched to a gene: 14. CDR3 nucleotides: TGTGCCAGCAGCTTAGCGGTGTCTAGCGGCACTAAGGTGGAGCTGTTTTTT. The encoded protein is CASSLAVSSGTKVELFF.

This rearrangement joins TRBV7-9 to TRBJ2-5; D uncertain. Trimming stripped 3 bases from V and 3 bases from J, with 8 bases between. The germline V gene encodes CDR1 SEHNR and CDR2 FQNEAQ (reference sequence). This CDR3 contains 13 residues. CDR3 nucleotides: TGTGCCAGCAGCTTTTACAGAAAAGAGACCCAGTACTTC. This codes for CASSFYRKETQYF.

This sequence joins TRBV19 and TRBJ2-7; possible D gene TRBD1, 5 bases. V dropped 4 bases and J dropped 0 bases, with 16 bases sitting between them. Germline CDR1 and CDR2: LNHDA and SQIVND (reference sequence). The CDR3 length is 16 residues. CDR3 region: CASSTIIQERSYEQYF. The DNA of the CDR3 is TGTGCCAGTAGTACGATCATACAGGAGCGCTCCTACGAGCAGTACTTC. Variable domain in full (rest from reference TRBV19 and TRBJ2-7): DGGITQSPKYLFRKEGQNVTLSCEQNLNHDAMYWYRQDPGQGLRLIYYSQIVNDFQKGDIAEGYSVSREKKESFPLTVTSAQKNPTAFYLCASSTIIQERSYEQYFGPGTRLTVT.

The chain joins TRBV6-1 to TRBJ2-2, with TRBD1 identical over 10 bases. Trimming removed 1 base from V and 6 bases from J; junction bases left unmatched: 17. The V gene's germline CDR1 is MNHNS and CDR2 SASEGT. CDR3 size: 20 residues. As DNA, the CDR3 is TGTGCCAGCAGTGAAGACCTCCCGTTTCTCGGGACAGGGGCCTCCGGGGAGCTGTTTTTT. This codes for CASSEDLPFLGTGASGELFF.